These T cell receptor beta chains were read from a single sample in a study of control samples from healthy donors and cancer patients. Sequencing used immunoSEQ multiplex PCR; TCRdb keeps in-frame clones, though not all of them. The repertoire holds some 250,000 clones, with over 75% as singletons. Sample: PBMCs. The origin of the receptors is a woman aged 55-70 years with lung cancer. Both conserved end residues are part of each CDR3. Fields, in order: V gene, J gene, CDR3 protein.

>TRBV6-2/TRBV6-3|TRBJ2-3
CASSYPPLAGGSDTQYF
>TRBV9|TRBJ2-1
CASSGIYGTSGYNEQFF
>TRBV5-1|TRBJ1-1
CASSLSGQILDTEAFF
>TRBV9|TRBJ1-3
CASSVRSGAGNTIYF
>TRBV3-1/TRBV3-2|TRBJ2-5
CASRRTGGEETQYF
>TRBV9|TRBJ1-6
CASSALTGQDSPLHF
>TRBV7-3|TRBJ1-1
CASSPGVTTEAFF
>TRBV7-6|TRBJ1-6
CASSLGEGGAGNSPLHF
>TRBV5-1|TRBJ2-1
CASSPDRTYNEQFF
>TRBV4-2|TRBJ2-3
CASSQDNVRASSTDTQYF
>TRBV6-6|TRBJ2-7
CASSLNRDTGYSYEQYF
>TRBV19|TRBJ2-7
CASSIAGHTYEQYF
>TRBV18|TRBJ2-7
CASSPNLDSYEQYF
>TRBV7-7|TRBJ2-1
CASSQTGGGWNEQFF
>TRBV12-3/TRBV12-4|TRBJ1-2
CASSFNRLYGYTF
>TRBV5-1|TRBJ2-5
CASSLASEIVETQYF
>TRBV29-1|TRBJ2-1
CSAGETGRYNEQFF
>TRBV27|TRBJ1-1
CASRTQGRQAFF
>TRBV6-1|TRBJ1-1
CASSETGRSTEAFF
>TRBV18|TRBJ2-4
CASSPPGQDRDIQYF
>TRBV7-8|TRBJ2-1
CASSPRWSSNEQFF
>TRBV6-6|TRBJ2-7
CASSYYGQAYEQYF
>TRBV19|TRBJ1-1
CASGKQITTEAFF
>TRBV4-2|TRBJ1-4
CASSQYGQGSEKLFF
>TRBV28|TRBJ1-3
CASTSGNTIYF
>TRBV5-4|TRBJ2-3
CASASGGTDTQYF
>TRBV19|TRBJ2-3
CASSIELSTDTQYF
>TRBV7-9|TRBJ2-7
CASSPTAIDYYEQYF
>TRBV5-1|TRBJ2-1
CASSLNLGNEQFF
>TRBV27|TRBJ2-5
CASTKIGLGETQYF
>TRBV21-1|TRBJ2-7
CASSLGGLAGVSYEQYF
>TRBV16|TRBJ1-3
CASSPSSGNTIYF
>TRBV20-1|TRBJ1-6
CSATQDSPLHF
>TRBV18|TRBJ1-2
CASSPSPANYGYTF